The sample holds a few counts of the clone carrying this T cell receptor beta chain. Its target is not known. Researchers used genomic DNA as the template to profile TCR beta VDJ and CDR3. TCRdb called the reads again in MiXCR, with one record for every CDR3 protein. The table records roughly 290,000 distinct CDR3 sequences, 56% of them present only once. The data were obtained in a study of CD8+CD57+ T cells in acquired aplastic anemia. About the research overall: Mean yield of DNA from sorted CD4+ and CD8+ cells was roughly 3.4 ug. Study-wide findings and caveats: The study found no significant CD8+ Simpson's diversity difference between patients and controls.

It was patients with CD8+CD57+ cell expansion by flow cytometry who were chosen for sequencing. With no exception, the patients had severe acquired aplastic anemia. Blood sampling was performed on the patients, and none of them had received therapy by then. The CDR3 sequence is 13 residues long. CDR1 is KGHSH and CDR2 is LQKENI in the germline V gene. The ends were cut back, 4 bases at V and 4 bases at J, with 7 bases in the middle. The rearrangement links TRBV18 to TRBJ2-2; D not certain. The specimen was sorted CD4+, CD8+, or CD8+CD57+ T cells (not recorded which) from PBMCs. The receptor was isolated from a human donor with aplastic anemia. CDR3 nucleotides: TGTGCCAGCTCACGTACAGTCACCGGGGAGCTGTTTTTT. This encodes CASSRTVTGELFF.